This T cell receptor beta chain appears in the sequencing data of a study of identical twins. TCRdb analysed the 5' RACE reads with MiXCR anew, one entry per CDR3 protein. The profile covers 150,000 or so distinct CDR3 sequences, with 3% to 4.5% appearing a single time and around 8% taken by the ten largest. General study findings and limits: Excess low generation probability was seen in twin-shared out-of-frame alpha sequences.

Among all donors, each was a healthy Caucasian. This clonotype came up many times. The antigen remains undetermined. The sequencing sample was made of memory T cells sorted from blood. The sequence was collected from a young man in good health.

In nucleotides, the CDR3 is TGTGCCAGCAGCTTAGGGGACAGCGGGAGGTACCATGAGCAGTTCTTC. The encoded protein is CASSLGDSGRYHEQFF. The chain has TRBV11-2 and TRBJ2-1; 9 bases line up with TRBD2. Germline CDR1 reads SGHAT; CDR2 reads FQNNGV. The CDR3 extends over 16 amino acids. The J segment lost 8 bases and the V segment lost 1 base, leaving 9 bases of the junction unmatched.